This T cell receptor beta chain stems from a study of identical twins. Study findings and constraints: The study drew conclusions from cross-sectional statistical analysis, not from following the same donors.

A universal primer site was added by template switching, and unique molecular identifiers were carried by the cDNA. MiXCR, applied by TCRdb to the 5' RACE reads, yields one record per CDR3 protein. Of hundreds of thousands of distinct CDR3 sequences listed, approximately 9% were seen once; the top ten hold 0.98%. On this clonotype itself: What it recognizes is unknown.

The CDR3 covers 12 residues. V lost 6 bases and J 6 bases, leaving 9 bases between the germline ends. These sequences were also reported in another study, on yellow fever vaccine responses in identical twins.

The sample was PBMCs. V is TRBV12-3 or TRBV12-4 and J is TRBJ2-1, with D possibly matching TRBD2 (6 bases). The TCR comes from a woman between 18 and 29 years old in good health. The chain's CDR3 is CASRLGGNEQFF. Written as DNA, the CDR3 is TGTGCCAGCAGATTGGGGGGCAATGAGCAGTTCTTC.